These 17 T cell receptor beta chains share one sample of origin, sequenced in a study of identical twins. MiXCR, run by TCRdb on the 5' RACE reads, gives a single entry per CDR3 protein. The data show more than 400,000 distinct CDR3 sequences, around 15% seen once. The same specimen was also included in a second study, on yellow fever vaccine responses in identical twins.

What was sequenced was CD4+ T cells sorted from blood. The origin of the receptors is a young woman in good health.

The chain carries TRBV5-1 and TRBJ2-5; 8 positions agree with TRBD1. V shed 4 bases, J shed 4 bases, and the junction held 12 bases outside the gene matches. This CDR3 region has 16 residues. Per the germline V gene, CDR1 is SGHRS and CDR2 is YFSETQ. CDR3 loop: CASSPSRQGMTETQYF. Here the CDR3 DNA reads TGCGCCAGCAGCCCAAGCCGACAGGGGATGACAGAGACCCAGTACTTC.

The chain is built from TRBV24-1 and TRBJ2-5; the match to TRBD2 covers 7 bases. J gave up 2 bases and V 4 bases, and 3 bases lay outside the gene matches. The CDR3 is 14 residues long. The germline CDR1 and CDR2 sequences are KGHDR and SFDVKD. CDR3 residues: CATSEAGGQETQYF. The CDR3 nucleotides are TGTGCCACCAGTGAAGCCGGGGGGCAAGAGACCCAGTACTTC.

J is TRBJ2-1 and V is TRBV12-5; 9 nucleotides match TRBD2. The V gene end was trimmed by 2 bases and the J gene end by 2 bases; junction bases not matched to a gene: 10. Germline V gives CDR1 LGHNT, CDR2 FRNRAP. CDR3 length: 18 residues. CDR3 in amino acids: CASGLPENAGGTYNEQFF. In DNA form, the CDR3 reads TGTGCTAGTGGTTTGCCGGAGAATGCGGGGGGGACCTACAATGAGCAGTTCTTC.

The rearrangement joins TRBV6-1 to TRBJ2-1; TRBD2 aligns across 12 bases. CDR1 is MNHNS and CDR2 is SASEGT in the germline V gene. The CDR3 covers 17 residues. Trimming at V came to 5 bases and at J to 5 bases, leaving 10 bases not matched to a gene. In DNA, the CDR3 is TGTGCCAGCAGTCGTCGCGGGACTAGCGGGTTCAACAATGAGCAGTTCTTC. Residues: CASSRRGTSGFNNEQFF.

This chain uses TRBV6-1 with TRBJ2-7; 7 nucleotides match TRBD2. In germline, CDR1 is MNHNS, CDR2 SASEGT. V gave up 4 bases and J gave up 4 bases; unmatched junction bases: 1. The length of the CDR3 is 12 residues. Here the CDR3 DNA reads TGTGCCAGCAGTGGACTAGCATACGAGCAGTACGTC. Protein sequence: CASSGLAYEQYV.

This sequence joins TRBV7-6 and TRBJ2-5, with 8 bases matching TRBD2. The CDR3 loop spans 15 amino acids. In germline, CDR1 is SGHVS, CDR2 FNYEAQ. J was trimmed by 5 bases and V by 6 bases; bases with no gene match: 11. Here the CDR3 reads CASRSGGLESETQYF. In DNA, the CDR3 is TGTGCCAGCAGGAGCGGGGGTCTCGAGTCCGAGACCCAGTACTTC.

This clonotype was detected a few times. The genes are TRBV12-3 or TRBV12-4 and TRBJ1-2; no clear D. The V end was cut by 6 bases, the J end by 5 bases, with 10 bases between. The CDR3 loop spans 12 amino acids. The CDR3, as DNA: TGTGCCAGCAGAAATCACCCTTATGGCTACACCTTC. Protein product: CASRNHPYGYTF.

This clonotype appeared a few times. The V call is TRBV24-1, the J call TRBJ2-7, with D possibly matching TRBD2 (5 bases). The V end lost 2 bases, the J end lost 0 bases, and 7 bases lay between the germline ends. The CDR3 spans 14 residues. The germline V gene has CDR1 KGHDR and CDR2 SFDVKD. CDR3 coding DNA: TGTGCCACCAGTGATTCGAGGGACTCCTACGAGCAGTACTTC. It yields the protein CATSDSRDSYEQYF.

This clonotype was observed a few times. This sequence joins TRBV20-1 and TRBJ2-5, with 8 nucleotides matching TRBD2. This CDR3 region has 14 residues. Looked up from germline, CDR1 is DFQATT and CDR2 is SNEGSKA (reference sequence). Germline trimming cut 6 bases from V and 3 bases from J; bases unmatched to any gene: 9. This CDR3 reads CSADLSGAKETQYF. The CDR3 bases are TGCAGTGCAGACCTTAGCGGGGCTAAAGAGACCCAGTACTTC.

This clonotype was observed a handful of times. V and J are TRBV5-1 and TRBJ2-1; no reliable D call. CDR1 SGHRS and CDR2 YFSETQ come from the germline V gene. The V end lost 3 bases, the J end lost 7 bases, and 20 bases lay between the germline ends. The CDR3 is 16 amino acids. CDR3 region: CASSWYGGSKGNEQFF. The CDR3 DNA is TGCGCCAGCAGCTGGTATGGCGGAAGTAAGGGAAATGAGCAGTTCTTC.

This clonotype has just a few counts. The CDR3 bases are TGTGCCACCAGCAGACAGGGGAGGGATGAGCAGTTCTTC. Translated, it gives CATSRQGRDEQFF. The gene calls are TRBV15 and TRBJ2-1, with a tentative D call TRBD2 (7 bases). Germline V lookup: CDR1 LNHNV, CDR2 YYDKDF (reference sequence). The CDR3 runs 13 residues. V gave up 2 bases and J gave up 8 bases, with 10 bases separating them.

The V and J genes are TRBV3-1 and TRBJ2-3; D unclear. Germline V lookup: CDR1 LGHDT, CDR2 YNNKEL (reference sequence). This CDR3 has 14 residues. V was shortened by 0 bases and J by 1 base, with 5 bases between the two germline ends. CDR3 sequence reads: CASSQEVGTDTQYF. For the CDR3, the DNA is TGTGCCAGCAGCCAAGAAGTCGGCACAGATACGCAGTATTTT.

A few counts support this clonotype. The J gene is TRBJ2-5, the V gene TRBV24-1; D unclear. The ends were cut back, 2 bases at V and 2 bases at J, with 11 bases in the middle. Germline CDR1 reads KGHDR; CDR2 reads SFDVKD. There are 15 residues in the CDR3. The CDR3 nucleotides are TGTGCCACCAGTGATTCTAGACACATACAAGAGACCCAGTACTTC. It codes for CATSDSRHIQETQYF.

This clonotype turned up a few times. The V call is TRBV11-2, the J call TRBJ2-1; the D gene is possibly TRBD1 (5 bases). In germline, CDR1 is SGHAT, CDR2 FQNNGV. This CDR3 region has 20 residues. Deletions cut 1 base from V and 5 bases from J, with 27 bases between. CDR3 residues: CASSLVGPGLVARSHNEQFF. The DNA for the CDR3 is TGTGCCAGCAGCTTAGTAGGTCCAGGGCTGGTAGCCCGATCCCACAATGAGCAGTTCTTC.

The J gene is TRBJ1-2, the V gene TRBV7-2; D is perhaps TRBD1 (5 bases). This CDR3 has 15 amino acids. Germline-derived CDR1 and CDR2 are SGHTA and FQGNSA. The V gene lost 4 bases and the J gene lost 9 bases, with 21 bases spanning the gap. The CDR3, as DNA: TGTGCCAGCAGCTCCTTAATGTCAGGGCTCTGGAGCTACACCTTC. Protein: CASSSLMSGLWSYTF.

Worth noting for this clonotype: A read error is possible here, since a much larger clone lies one base away. The J gene is TRBJ2-2, the V gene TRBV10-3; 8 bases align to TRBD2. Germline V gene sequence: CDR1 ENHRY, CDR2 SYGVKD. The CDR3 consists of 18 residues. Unmatched junction bases numbered 13, after V lost 2 bases and J lost 5 bases. The CDR3 reads CAISEVNGAGDRTGELFF. CDR3 bases: TGTGCCATCAGTGAGGTCAACGGAGCGGGAGACAGGACCGGGGAGCTGTTTTTT.

This clonotype was counted at least ten times. This rearrangement joins TRBV12-3 or TRBV12-4 to TRBJ2-1; TRBD2 might be the D (6 bases). V lost 3 bases to trimming and J lost 8 bases, with 11 bases between them. This CDR3 has 13 residues. This chain's CDR3 is CASSFREVHEQFF. DNA for the CDR3: TGTGCCAGCAGTTTTAGGGAGGTCCATGAGCAGTTCTTC.